The clone carrying this TCR beta chain was observed a few times. The antigen is undetermined. Using its own MiXCR run on the 5' RACE reads, TCRdb lists one record per CDR3 protein. The sample lists hundreds of thousands of distinct CDR3 sequences, about 7.5% seen once, with about 5.6% in the top ten. The data stem from a study of identical twins. Study-wide findings and caveats: Conclusions came from cross-sectional statistical analysis, not from following the same donors. Modelling approaches yielded underestimates of out-of-frame TCR alpha sharing between monozygotic twins.

With 7 bases clipped from V and 3 bases from J, the junction kept 16 bases outside the gene matches. Germline values: CDR1 SGHVS, CDR2 FNYEAQ. The CDR3 runs to 17 residues. The data were also submitted as part of a second study, on yellow fever vaccine responses in identical twins.

The clonotype was recovered from a woman under 30 in good health. This chain links TRBV7-6 with TRBJ1-1; 8 nucleotides match TRBD1. Sequences were obtained from CD8+ T cells sorted from blood. The CDR3 region has the DNA TGTGCCAGCACCAATAATGGACAGGGCGGAAGGGACACTGAAGCTTTCTTT. This gives the protein CASTNNGQGGRDTEAFF.